This is a list of T cell receptor beta chains from one sample in a study of type 1 regulatory T cells. TCRdb independently ran MiXCR on the reads; one entry per CDR3 protein. The sample includes about 68,000 distinct CDR3 sequences, about 62% of them seen just once. These receptors have no identified antigens. The source material was cultured T cells, either the whole culture or a sorted T cell fraction (not recorded which). The receptors derive from a human donor in good health. The CDR3 runs from the conserved cysteine through the conserved F or W. D genes are given only for firm matches. Size values are once, few and many counts, or a class for expanded clones, and some rows have none.

J: TRBJ2-7
D: TRBD1
V: TRBV5-1
size: .
CDR3: CASSTTPDRANEQYF
DNA: TGCGCCAGCAGCACCACCCCCGACAGGGCCAACGAGCAGTACTTC

J: TRBJ2-2
D: TRBD2
V: TRBV7-3
size: .
CDR3: CASSVAGGLNTGELFF
DNA: TGTGCCAGCAGCGTAGCGGGAGGGTTGAACACCGGGGAGCTGTTTTTT

J: TRBJ2-3
D: .
V: TRBV24-1
size: .
CDR3: CATSGIEGRGATDTQYF
DNA: TGTGCCACCAGTGGAATAGAAGGTCGGGGGGCAACAGATACGCAGTATTTT

J: TRBJ2-5
D: .
V: TRBV20-1
size: few
CDR3: CSAREQGGTQYF
DNA: TGCAGTGCTAGGGAACAGGGCGGGACCCAGTACTTC

J: TRBJ2-7
D: .
V: TRBV6-6
size: once
CDR3: CASNSQRKSYEQYF
DNA: TGTGCCAGCAACTCGCAGCGGAAGAGTTACGAGCAGTACTTC

J: TRBJ2-2
D: TRBD2
V: TRBV19
size: .
CDR3: CASNLNGLAEPNTGELFF
DNA: TGTGCCAGTAACCTGAATGGACTAGCGGAGCCCAACACCGGGGAGCTGTTTTTT

J: TRBJ2-7
D: .
V: TRBV7-9
size: .
CDR3: CASSHVGQTYEQYF
DNA: TGTGCCAGCAGCCACGTCGGACAGACCTACGAGCAGTACTTC

J: TRBJ1-1
D: .
V: TRBV20-1
size: few
CDR3: CSASFGARSTEAFF
DNA: TGCAGTGCTAGTTTTGGGGCTCGGAGCACTGAAGCTTTCTTT

J: TRBJ1-5
D: .
V: TRBV20-1
size: few
CDR3: CSLFRPNQPQHF
DNA: TGCAGTTTGTTCAGGCCCAATCAGCCCCAGCATTTT

J: TRBJ2-7
D: .
V: TRBV7-2
size: .
CDR3: CASSLTNYEQYF
DNA: TGTGCCAGCAGCTTAACAAACTACGAGCAGTACTTC

J: TRBJ2-2
D: TRBD2
V: TRBV6-5
size: .
CDR3: CASSLRTSEMNTGELFF
DNA: TGTGCCAGCAGTCTCCGGACTAGCGAGATGAACACCGGGGAGCTGTTTTTT

J: TRBJ1-2
D: .
V: TRBV20-1
size: .
CDR3: CSAARGGAYGYTF
DNA: TGCAGTGCCGCAAGAGGGGGGGCGTATGGCTACACCTTC

J: TRBJ2-7
D: .
V: TRBV5-6
size: .
CDR3: CASSLLSRRVPRVEQYF
DNA: TGTGCCAGCAGCTTACTAAGTCGGCGGGTCCCCCGGGTCGAGCAGTACTTC

J: TRBJ2-5
D: .
V: TRBV20-1
size: .
CDR3: CSAPIQGWETQYF
DNA: TGCAGTGCGCCAATACAGGGTTGGGAGACCCAGTACTTC

J: TRBJ2-3
D: .
V: TRBV20-1
size: .
CDR3: CSASPSLANITDTQYF
DNA: TGCAGTGCTTCCCCCTCTCTAGCGAATATCACAGATACGCAGTATTTT

J: TRBJ2-7
D: TRBD1
V: TRBV19
size: once
CDR3: CASSTQGGLGYEQYF
DNA: TGTGCCAGTAGTACACAGGGGGGCCTCGGATACGAGCAGTACTTC

J: TRBJ2-7
D: .
V: TRBV29-1
size: .
CDR3: CSSLRVHEQYF
DNA: TGCAGCTCTCTTCGGGTCCACGAGCAGTACTTC

J: TRBJ2-7
D: TRBD2
V: TRBV7-2
size: .
CDR3: CASSARNTSERVTSYEQYF
DNA: TGTGCCAGCAGCGCACGAAATACTAGCGAGAGAGTTACCTCCTACGAGCAGTACTTC

J: TRBJ2-7
D: TRBD2
V: TRBV20-1
size: few
CDR3: CSAREGGRTQYEQYF
DNA: TGCAGTGCTAGAGAGGGGGGGAGGACTCAATACGAGCAGTACTTC

J: TRBJ2-4
D: .
V: TRBV7-2
size: few
CDR3: CASSLVSSSNQYF
DNA: TGTGCCAGCAGCTTAGTGTCTAGCTCAAATCAGTACTTC